This T cell receptor (beta chain) was found in a study of post-analysis software for immune sequencing data. General observations from the study: Higher frequency in patients than in controls was seen for about 5 TRBV segments, with TRBV5-6, TRBV5-1 and TRBV20-1 among them.

The V end lost 6 bases, the J end lost 4 bases, and 11 bases lay between the germline ends. There are 12 residues in the CDR3. CDR1 is DFQATT, CDR2 SNEGSKA, per germline (reference sequence). This clonotype was observed a few times. Its antigen is unknown. Unique molecular identifiers were present in the TCR beta cDNA libraries. TCRdb ran MiXCR on the PCR reads and lists one entry per CDR3 protein. Here the sample spans 650,000 to 900,000 distinct CDR3 sequences, roughly 50% being singletons. Sample: blood. The clonotype was recovered from a girl under 18 with multiple sclerosis. The gene calls are TRBV20-1 and TRBJ2-3, with D possibly matching TRBD2 (5 bases). The CDR3 DNA reads as TGCAGTGCCCGGGATCCTTCAGATACGCAGTATTTT. Protein product: CSARDPSDTQYF.